Listed here are 10 T cell receptor beta chains from one sample, sequenced in a study of T cell clonality in common variable immunodeficiency. Profiled with immunoSEQ multiplex PCR; TCRdb holds only in-frame clones, not every one. The table lists roughly 34,000 clones, no singletons, with more than 2.5% in the top ten. The sample was peripheral blood mononuclear cells. All receptors derive from a person between 18 and 75 years old in good health.

At least ten counts were recorded for this clone. The CDR3 is cut off 3 residues early in the read; its end comes from the germline J gene. The rearrangement uses TRBV5-1 and TRBJ1-4, with D maybe TRBD1 (5 bases). Germline loops: CDR1 SGHRS, CDR2 YFSETQ. The CDR3 has 14 residues. Trimming stripped 7 bases from V and 0 bases from J, with 10 bases between. CDR3 DNA, as far as it was read: TGCGCCAGCGGACCGACAGCAACTAATGAAAAA. Amino acids: CASGPTATNEK. In full, the CDR3 is CASGPTATNEKLFF.

This clone was found many times. This CDR3 reads CASSIGLLAGVFLYNEQFF. The CDR3 DNA, read in part, is TGTGCCAGTAGTATAGGATTATTAGCGGGAGTTTTTCTCTACAATGAG. The chain uses TRBV19 and TRBJ2-1; 9 positions match TRBD2. The CDR3 goes on 3 residues after the read ends, and that part is filled in from the germline J gene. Germline V gene data show CDR1 as LNHDA and CDR2 as SQIVND (reference sequence). J gave up 3 bases and V 1 base, and 13 bases lay outside the gene matches. This CDR3 has 19 residues.

This clone showed up many times. The CDR3 end falls 3 residues outside the read, so it is completed with the germline J gene. The chain is built from TRBV10-3 and TRBJ2-1, with D possibly TRBD2 on 6 matching bases. V was cut by 5 bases and J by 0 bases, with 11 bases left in between. Germline V gene sequence: CDR1 ENHRY, CDR2 SYGVKD. This CDR3 spans 15 amino acids. Here the CDR3 reads CAISPLAFSYNEQFF. The sequenced CDR3 bases are TGTGCCATCAGTCCGCTAGCGTTCTCCTACAATGAG.

This clone has at least ten counts. The missing CDR3 end, 3 residues past where the read stops, is filled in from the germline J gene. The rearrangement uses TRBV19 and TRBJ2-4; a weak D match, TRBD1 (5 bases). V lost 2 bases, J lost 0 bases, and 14 bases lay in between. Germline CDR1 LNHDA, CDR2 SQIVND (reference sequence). The CDR3 is 17 amino acids. Incomplete CDR3 DNA: TGTGCCAGTAGTATAAGGGGCACCATCATAGCCAAAAACATT. As protein: CASSIRGTIIAKNI. The whole CDR3 sequence reads CASSIRGTIIAKNIQYF.

In this sample, this clone turned up many times. Read coverage stops 3 residues before the CDR3 terminus; the germline J gene supplies the remainder. The gene calls are TRBV20-1 and TRBJ2-7, with 8 positions matching TRBD1. After removal of 4 bases from V and 0 bases from J, the junction contained 5 bases not matched to a gene. Germline lookup yields CDR1 DFQATT and CDR2 SNEGSKA (reference sequence). The CDR3 totals 14 residues. The part of the CDR3 DNA that was read is TGCAGTGCTAAAGACAGGGGTTCCTCCTACGAG. Its translation: CSAKDRGSSYE. In full, the CDR3 reads CSAKDRGSSYEQYF.

In this sample, this clone turned up many times. The read halts 3 residues ahead of the CDR3 end, with the missing end drawn from the germline J gene. The chain combines TRBV2 with TRBJ1-1, with D possibly being TRBD1 (6 bases). With 6 bases removed from V and 5 bases from J, the gap between germline ends came to 19 bases. The germline V gene has CDR1 SNHLY and CDR2 FYNNEI. The CDR3 consists of 15 residues. The covered CDR3 bases are TGTGCCAGCAGGCTGGAGGGGGTAAGAGGGACTGAA. Residues: CASRLEGVRGTE. The whole CDR3 protein reads CASRLEGVRGTEAFF.

This clone appeared many times. The missing CDR3 end, 3 residues past where the read stops, is filled in from the germline J gene. V and J are TRBV2 and TRBJ2-3, with TRBD2 identical over 9 bases. CDR1 is SNHLY, CDR2 FYNNEI, per germline. The CDR3 is 14 amino acids. J gave up 6 bases and V 6 bases, and 7 bases lay outside the gene matches. The CDR3 DNA, read in part, is TGTGCCAGCAGGCGGGAGGGCCTAGGTGATACG. Its protein product is CASRREGLGDT. The CDR3, in full, reads CASRREGLGDTQYF.

This clone has ten or more counts. CDR3 DNA, as far as it was read: TGTGCCTGGAGTCAACAGGGAAGGGGCCAAGAGACC. Its translation is CAWSQQGRGQET. The full CDR3 reads CAWSQQGRGQETQYF. This chain links TRBV30 with TRBJ2-5; weak D call: TRBD1 (6 bases). The CDR3 goes on 3 residues after the read ends, and that part is filled in from the germline J gene. Trimming stripped 2 bases from V and 1 base from J, with 14 bases between. Germline-derived CDR1 and CDR2 are GTSNPN and SVGIG (reference sequence). The CDR3 is made up of 15 amino acids.

This clone was seen a handful of times. The read finishes 3 residues shy of the CDR3 end, and the germline J gene is used to complete it. The chain carries TRBV2 and TRBJ1-6; tentatively, D is TRBD1 (5 bases). CDR1 is SNHLY, CDR2 FYNNEI, per germline. The CDR3 spans 14 residues. The V and J ends lost 8 bases and 7 bases respectively, with 15 bases between them. The CDR3 sequence: CASVTQGSNSPLHF. The DNA read from the CDR3 is TGTGCCAGCGTGACCCAGGGATCGAATTCACCC.

This clone was counted many times. The CDR3 goes on 3 residues after the read ends, and that part is filled in from the germline J gene. The genes are TRBV28 and TRBJ2-1; maybe TRBD2 (5 bases). CDR1 is MDHEN and CDR2 is SYDVKM in the germline V gene. Trimming stripped 4 bases from V and 0 bases from J, with 25 bases between. The CDR3 contains 20 residues. The CDR3 bases that were read are TGTGCCAGCAGTTCCCCTAGACTTGGACGGGGATCGAGCTCCTACAATGAG. It encodes CASSSPRLGRGSSSYNE. The whole CDR3 region reads CASSSPRLGRGSSSYNEQFF.